This entry describes one TCR beta chain. Some clones are missing from TCRdb's copy, which holds only in-frame ones; the method was immunoSEQ multiplex PCR. This sample has under 150,000 clones, with around 89% found just once. This entry is derived from a study of blood T cell repertoires in COVID-19. Across the study: Acute and convalescent COVID-19 samples came from the United States, Italy and Spain. Sample material is recorded as cDNA or gDNA derived from T cells, B-cell-depleted T cells, or PBMCs.

The germline V gene has CDR1 SGDLS and CDR2 YYNGEE. The CDR3 length is 13 residues. Trimming removed 0 bases at V and 6 bases at J, with 6 bases between. This TCR was sampled from a human donor in a cohort sampled during active COVID-19. Sequencing was carried out using peripheral blood. The rearrangement links TRBV9 to TRBJ2-2; no firm D call. The CDR3 coding sequence is TGTGCCAGCAGCGTAGAAAGCCCCGGGGAGCTGTTTTTT. It yields the protein CASSVESPGELFF.